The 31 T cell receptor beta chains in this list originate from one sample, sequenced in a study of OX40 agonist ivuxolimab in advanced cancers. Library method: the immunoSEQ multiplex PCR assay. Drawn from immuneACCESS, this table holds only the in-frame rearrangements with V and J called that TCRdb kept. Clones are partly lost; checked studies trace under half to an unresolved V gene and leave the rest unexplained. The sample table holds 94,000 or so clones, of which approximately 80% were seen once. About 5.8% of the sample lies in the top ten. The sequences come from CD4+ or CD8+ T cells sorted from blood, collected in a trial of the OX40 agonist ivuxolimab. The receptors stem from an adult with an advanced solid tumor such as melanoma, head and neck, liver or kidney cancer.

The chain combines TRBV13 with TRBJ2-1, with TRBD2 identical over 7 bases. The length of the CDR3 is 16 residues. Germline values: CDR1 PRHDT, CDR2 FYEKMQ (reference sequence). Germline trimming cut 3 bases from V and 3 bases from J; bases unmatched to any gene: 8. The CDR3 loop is CASSFTDGGYYNEQFF. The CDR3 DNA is TGTGCCAGCAGCTTCACTGACGGGGGGTACTACAATGAGCAGTTCTTC.

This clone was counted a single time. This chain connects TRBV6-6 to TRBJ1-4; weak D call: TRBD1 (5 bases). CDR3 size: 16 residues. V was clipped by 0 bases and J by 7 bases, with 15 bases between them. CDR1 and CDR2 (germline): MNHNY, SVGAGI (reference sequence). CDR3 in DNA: TGTGCCAGCAGTTACTCGTATGGGAATCAGGGTGAAAAACTGTTTTTT. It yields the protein CASSYSYGNQGEKLFF.

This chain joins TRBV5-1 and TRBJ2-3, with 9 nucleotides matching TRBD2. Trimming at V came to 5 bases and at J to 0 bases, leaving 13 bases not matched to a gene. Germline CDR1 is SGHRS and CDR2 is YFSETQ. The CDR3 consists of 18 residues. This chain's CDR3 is CASSRRAGGSSSTDTQYF. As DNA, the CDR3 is TGCGCCAGCAGTCGGCGAGCGGGGGGATCTTCTAGCACAGATACGCAGTATTTT.

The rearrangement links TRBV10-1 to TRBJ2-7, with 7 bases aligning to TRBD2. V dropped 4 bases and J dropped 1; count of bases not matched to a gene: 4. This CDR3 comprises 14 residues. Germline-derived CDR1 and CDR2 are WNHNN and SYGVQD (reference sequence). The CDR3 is CASSAAGVSYEQYF. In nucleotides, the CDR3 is TGCGCCAGCAGTGCGGCGGGAGTATCCTACGAGCAGTACTTC.

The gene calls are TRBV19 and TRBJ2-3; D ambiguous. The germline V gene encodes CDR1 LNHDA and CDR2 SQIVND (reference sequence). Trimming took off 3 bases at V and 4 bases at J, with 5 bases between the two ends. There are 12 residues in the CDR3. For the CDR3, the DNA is TGTGCCAGTAGTATTACAGCAGATACGCAGTATTTT. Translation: CASSITADTQYF.

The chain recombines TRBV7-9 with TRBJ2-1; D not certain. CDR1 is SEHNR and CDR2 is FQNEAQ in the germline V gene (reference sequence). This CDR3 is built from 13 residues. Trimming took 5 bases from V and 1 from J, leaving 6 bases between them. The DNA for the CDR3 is TGTGCCAGCAGCCCAACTTCCTACAATGAGCAGTTCTTC. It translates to CASSPTSYNEQFF.

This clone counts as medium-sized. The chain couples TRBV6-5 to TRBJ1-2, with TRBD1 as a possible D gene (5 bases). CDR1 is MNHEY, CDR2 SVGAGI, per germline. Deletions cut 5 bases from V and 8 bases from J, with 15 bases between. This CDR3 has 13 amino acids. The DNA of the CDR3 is TGTGCCAGCAGTCCCCAGGGAGTCGAGGGCTACACCTTC. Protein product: CASSPQGVEGYTF.

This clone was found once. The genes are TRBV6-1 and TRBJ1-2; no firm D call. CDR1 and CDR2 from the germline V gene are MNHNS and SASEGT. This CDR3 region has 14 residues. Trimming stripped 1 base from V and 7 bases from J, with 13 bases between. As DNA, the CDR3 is TGTGCCAGCAGTGAAGGACGTGTGGGATTTGGCTACACCTTC. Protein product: CASSEGRVGFGYTF.

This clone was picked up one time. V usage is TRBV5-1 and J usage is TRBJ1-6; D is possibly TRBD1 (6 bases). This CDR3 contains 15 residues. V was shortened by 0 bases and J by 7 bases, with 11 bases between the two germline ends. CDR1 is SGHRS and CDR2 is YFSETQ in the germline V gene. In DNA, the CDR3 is TGCGCCAGCAGCTTGGATGGACAGTCGAATTCACCCCTCCACTTT. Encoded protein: CASSLDGQSNSPLHF.

The CDR3 nucleotides read TGTGCCAGCGCCAACCAAGAGACCCAGTACTTC. Translated, it gives CASANQETQYF. The V call is TRBV6-1, the J call TRBJ2-5; D ambiguous. V was cut by 8 bases and J by 0 bases, with 4 bases left in between. Germline-derived CDR1 and CDR2 are MNHNS and SASEGT. This CDR3 spans 11 amino acids.

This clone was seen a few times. The CDR3, as DNA: TGTGCCAGCAGGGTGACAGGGGGCCTGATTGGCTACACCTTC. Protein: CASRVTGGLIGYTF. The chain recombines TRBV6-5 with TRBJ1-2, with TRBD1 identical over 10 bases. Germline CDR1 reads MNHEY; CDR2 reads SVGAGI. J gave up 7 bases and V 6 bases, and 8 bases lay outside the gene matches. The CDR3 sequence is 14 residues long.

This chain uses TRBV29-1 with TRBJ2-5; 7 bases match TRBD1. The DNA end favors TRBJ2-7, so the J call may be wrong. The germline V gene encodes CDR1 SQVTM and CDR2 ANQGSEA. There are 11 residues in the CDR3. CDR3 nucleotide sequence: TGCAGCGTTGGGACAGGCTACGAGCAGTACTTC. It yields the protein CSVGTGYEQYF.

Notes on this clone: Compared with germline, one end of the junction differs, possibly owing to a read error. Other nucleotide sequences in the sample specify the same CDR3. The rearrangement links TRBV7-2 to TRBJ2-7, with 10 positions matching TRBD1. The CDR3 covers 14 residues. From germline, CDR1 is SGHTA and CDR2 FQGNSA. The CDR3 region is CASSRDRGSYEQYF. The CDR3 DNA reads TGTGCCAGCAGCCGGGACAGGGGATCCTACGAACAGTACTTC.

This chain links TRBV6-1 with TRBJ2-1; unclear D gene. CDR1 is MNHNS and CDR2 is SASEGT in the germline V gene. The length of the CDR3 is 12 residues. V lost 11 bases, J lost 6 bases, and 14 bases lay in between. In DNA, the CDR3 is TGTGCCTCCCAGCGAGTCCTCAATGAGCAGTTCTTC. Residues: CASQRVLNEQFF.

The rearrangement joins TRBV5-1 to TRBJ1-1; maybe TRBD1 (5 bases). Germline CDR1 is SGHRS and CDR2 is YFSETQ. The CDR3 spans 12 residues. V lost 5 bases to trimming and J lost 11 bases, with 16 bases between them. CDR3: CASSTERGDAFF. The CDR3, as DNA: TGCGCCAGCAGTACCGAGCGAGGGGACGCTTTCTTT.

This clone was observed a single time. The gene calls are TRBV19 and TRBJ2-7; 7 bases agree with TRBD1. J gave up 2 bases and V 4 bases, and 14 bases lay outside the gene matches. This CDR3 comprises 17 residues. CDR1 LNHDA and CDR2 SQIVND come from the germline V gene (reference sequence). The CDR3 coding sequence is TGTGCCAGTAGTACGTATGGGACAGCCGGTGGTCCCTACGAGCAGTACTTC. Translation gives CASSTYGTAGGPYEQYF.

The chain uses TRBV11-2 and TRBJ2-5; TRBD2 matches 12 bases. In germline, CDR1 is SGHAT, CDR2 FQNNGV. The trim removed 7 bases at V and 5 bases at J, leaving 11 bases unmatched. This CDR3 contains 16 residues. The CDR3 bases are TGTGCCAGCATCCAATCGGCTAGCGGGAGGGGGGAGACCCAGTACTTC. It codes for CASIQSASGRGETQYF.

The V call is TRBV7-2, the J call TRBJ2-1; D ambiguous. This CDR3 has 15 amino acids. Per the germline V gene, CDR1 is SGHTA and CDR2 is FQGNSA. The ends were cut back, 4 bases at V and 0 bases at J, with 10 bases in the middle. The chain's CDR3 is CASSSNWGSYNEQFF. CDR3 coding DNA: TGTGCCAGCAGCTCCAACTGGGGCTCCTACAATGAGCAGTTCTTC.

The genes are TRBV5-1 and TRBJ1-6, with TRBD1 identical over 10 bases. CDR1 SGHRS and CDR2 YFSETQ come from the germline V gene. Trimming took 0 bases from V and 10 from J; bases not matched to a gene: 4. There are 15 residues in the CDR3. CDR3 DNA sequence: TGCGCCAGCAGCTTGGCCGAGACAGGGGGCTCACCCCTCCACTTT. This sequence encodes CASSLAETGGSPLHF.

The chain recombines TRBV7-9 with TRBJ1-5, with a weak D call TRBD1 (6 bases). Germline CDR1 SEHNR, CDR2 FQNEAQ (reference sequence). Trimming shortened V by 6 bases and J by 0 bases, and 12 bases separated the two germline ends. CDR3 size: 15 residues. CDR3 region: CASSPDRYSNQPQHF. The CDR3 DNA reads TGTGCCAGCAGTCCGGACAGATATAGCAATCAGCCCCAGCATTTT. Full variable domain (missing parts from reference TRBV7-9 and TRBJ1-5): DTGVSQNPRHKITKRGQNVTFRCDPISEHNRLYWYRQTLGQGPEFLTYFQNEAQLEKSRLLSDRFSAERPKGSFSTLEIQRTEQGDSAMYLCASSPDRYSNQPQHFGDGTRLSIL.

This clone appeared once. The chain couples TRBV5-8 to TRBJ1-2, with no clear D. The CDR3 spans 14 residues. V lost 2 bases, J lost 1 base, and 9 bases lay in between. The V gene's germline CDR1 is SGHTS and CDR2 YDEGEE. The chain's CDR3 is CASSLLGINYGYTF. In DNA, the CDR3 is TGTGCCAGCAGCTTATTAGGTATTAACTATGGCTACACCTTC.

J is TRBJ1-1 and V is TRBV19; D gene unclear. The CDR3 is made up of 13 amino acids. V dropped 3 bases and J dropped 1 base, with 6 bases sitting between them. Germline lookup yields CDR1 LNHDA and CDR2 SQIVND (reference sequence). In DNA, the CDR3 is TGTGCCAGTAGTATGTCGGGGAACACTGAAGCTTTCTTT. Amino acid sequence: CASSMSGNTEAFF.

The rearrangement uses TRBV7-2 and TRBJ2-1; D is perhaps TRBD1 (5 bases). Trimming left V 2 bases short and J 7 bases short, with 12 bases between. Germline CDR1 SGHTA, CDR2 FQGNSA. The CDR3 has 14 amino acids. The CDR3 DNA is TGTGCCAGCAGCTTACGGACAAGGACGAATGAGCAGTTCTTC. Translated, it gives CASSLRTRTNEQFF.

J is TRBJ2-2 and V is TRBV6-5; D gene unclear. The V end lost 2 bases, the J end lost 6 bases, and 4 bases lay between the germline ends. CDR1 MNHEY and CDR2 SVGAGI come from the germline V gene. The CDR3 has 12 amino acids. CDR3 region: CASSYTAGELFF. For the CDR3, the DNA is TGTGCCAGCAGTTACACGGCCGGGGAGCTGTTTTTT.

CDR3 in DNA: TGTGCCAGCAGTTTCTACAGGGCCGGGGCCAACGTCCTGACTTTC. This translates into CASSFYRAGANVLTF. The rearrangement joins TRBV27 to TRBJ2-6, with a possible D match to TRBD1 (6 bases). With 3 bases removed from V and 4 bases from J, the gap between germline ends came to 10 bases. This CDR3 has 15 amino acids. Germline-derived CDR1 and CDR2 are MNHEY and SMNVEV (reference sequence).

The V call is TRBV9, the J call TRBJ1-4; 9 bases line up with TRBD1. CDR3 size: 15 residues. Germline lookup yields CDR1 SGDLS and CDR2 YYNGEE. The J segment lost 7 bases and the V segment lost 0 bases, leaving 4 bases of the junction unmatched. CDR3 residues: CASSVAGQGSEKLFF. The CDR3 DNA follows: TGTGCCAGCAGCGTAGCTGGACAGGGGAGTGAAAAACTGTTTTTT.

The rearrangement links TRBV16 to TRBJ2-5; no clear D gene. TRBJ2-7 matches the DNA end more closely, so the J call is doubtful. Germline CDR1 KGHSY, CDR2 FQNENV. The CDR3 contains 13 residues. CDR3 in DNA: TGTGCCAGCAGCTCGACAAGCCCCTACGAGCAGTACTTC. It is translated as CASSSTSPYEQYF.

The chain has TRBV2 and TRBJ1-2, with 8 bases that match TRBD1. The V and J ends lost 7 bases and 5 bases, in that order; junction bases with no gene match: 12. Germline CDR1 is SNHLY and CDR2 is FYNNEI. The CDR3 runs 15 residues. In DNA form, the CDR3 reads TGTGCCAGCATCGGGGGCGCAGGGGGCAAGTATGGCTACACCTTC. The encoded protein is CASIGGAGGKYGYTF.

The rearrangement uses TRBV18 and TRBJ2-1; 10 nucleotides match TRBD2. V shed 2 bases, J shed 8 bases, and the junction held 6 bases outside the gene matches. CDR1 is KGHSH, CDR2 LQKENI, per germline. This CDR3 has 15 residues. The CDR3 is CASSPASGSRDEQFF. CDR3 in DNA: TGTGCCAGCTCACCAGCTAGCGGGAGTCGCGATGAGCAGTTCTTC. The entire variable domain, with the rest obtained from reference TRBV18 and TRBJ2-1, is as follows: NAGVMQNPRHLVRRRGQEARLRCSPMKGHSHVYWYRQLPEEGLKFMVYLQKENIIDESGMPKERFSAEFPKEGPSILRIQQVVRGDSAAYFCASSPASGSRDEQFFGPGTRLTVL.

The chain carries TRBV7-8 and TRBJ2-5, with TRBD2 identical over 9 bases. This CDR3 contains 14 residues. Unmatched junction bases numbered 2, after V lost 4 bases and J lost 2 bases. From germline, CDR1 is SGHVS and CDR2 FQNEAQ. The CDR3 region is CASSWTSEQETQYF. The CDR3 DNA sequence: TGTGCCAGCAGCTGGACTAGCGAACAAGAGACCCAGTACTTC.

The CDR3 spells CASSPLQGSSLTLHF. The CDR3 DNA reads as TGTGCCAGCAGCCCCCTTCAGGGCTCCTCCTTGACCCTCCACTTT. V and J are TRBV27 and TRBJ1-6; TRBD1 might be the D (5 bases). V lost 6 bases and J lost 14, with 23 bases in between. The CDR3 spans 15 residues. Germline V gene data show CDR1 as MNHEY and CDR2 as SMNVEV (reference sequence).